These 29 T cell receptor beta chains came from one sample sequenced in a study of shared clonotypes between healthy human individuals. The table came from immunoSEQ multiplex PCR; TCRdb's copy has only in-frame clones and leaves some out. Among roughly 2.2 million clones, around 93% were seen once, and the ten largest hold 0.37%. Material: naive CD4+ T cells from PBMCs. Subset meaning: CD45RA+ positively selected. All receptors derive from a man aged 18-30 years in good health. Some clones in this sample may be carry-over from other donors' samples.

The chain has TRBV7-2 and TRBJ2-2; D is uncertain. The germline gives CDR1 SGHTA, CDR2 FQGNSA. V was trimmed by 4 bases and J by 6 bases, leaving 18 bases between them. The CDR3 sequence is 16 residues long. The CDR3 bases are TGTGCCAGCAGCTACGCCCCCGCGTATGGGTCCGGGGAGCTGTTTTTT. It encodes CASSYAPAYGSGELFF.

The chain couples TRBV7-2 to TRBJ2-6; the D is unclear. V lost 5 bases to trimming and J lost 0 bases, with 8 bases between them. The CDR3 loop spans 15 amino acids. Germline CDR1 SGHTA, CDR2 FQGNSA. CDR3 bases: TGTGCCAGCAGCCTACAAAGCTCTGGGGCCAACGTCCTGACTTTC. The encoded protein is CASSLQSSGANVLTF.

This chain uses TRBV27 with TRBJ2-7, with D perhaps TRBD1 (5 bases). The CDR3 length is 14 residues. CDR1 and CDR2 (germline): MNHEY, SMNVEV (reference sequence). Trimming pared 6 bases from V and 3 bases from J, leaving 15 bases between. CDR3 sequence reads: CASSSGSGYYEQYF. CDR3 in DNA: TGTGCCAGCAGCTCAGGGTCAGGCTACTACGAGCAGTACTTC.

This sequence joins TRBV2 and TRBJ2-1; D is unresolved. The V and J ends lost 4 bases and 13 bases respectively, with 8 bases between them. The CDR3 has 10 residues. Germline V CDR1 and CDR2: SNHLY, FYNNEI. CDR3 in amino acids: CASSGPFQFF. The CDR3, as DNA: TGTGCCAGCAGTGGGCCTTTTCAGTTCTTC.

The chain joins TRBV30 to TRBJ2-5; no clear D. V lost 4 bases, J lost 5 bases, and 8 bases lay in between. CDR1 is GTSNPN, CDR2 SVGIG, per germline (reference sequence). CDR3 length: 11 amino acids. CDR3 sequence (DNA): TGTGCCTGGATACAGTCGGAGACCCAGTACTTC. Translation: CAWIQSETQYF.

The chain carries TRBV29-1 and TRBJ2-5; the match to TRBD1 covers 8 bases. In germline, CDR1 is SQVTM, CDR2 ANQGSEA. J was trimmed by 4 bases and V by 3 bases; bases with no gene match: 1. There are 12 residues in the CDR3. The DNA for the CDR3 is TGCAGCGTTGACACAGGGGGAGAGACCCAGTACTTC. This gives the protein CSVDTGGETQYF.

This clone was recorded only once. The sample has other DNA sequences that encode this CDR3 too. This chain uses TRBV7-3 with TRBJ2-5, with a possible D match to TRBD1 (5 bases). Deletions cut 5 bases from V and 2 bases from J, with 9 bases between. This CDR3 region has 13 residues. CDR1 is SGHTA and CDR2 is FQGTGA in the germline V gene. CDR3: CASSLDRQETQYF. CDR3 DNA sequence: TGTGCCAGCAGCCTCGACAGACAAGAGACCCAGTACTTC.

This clone appeared a single time. This rearrangement joins TRBV10-3 to TRBJ1-4; 7 bases are shared with TRBD1. V lost 3 bases and J lost 5; bases outside the gene matches: 0. This CDR3 is built from 13 residues. Germline V gives CDR1 ENHRY, CDR2 SYGVKD. The CDR3 DNA sequence: TGTGCCATCAGTGACAGGGGGAATGAAAAACTGTTTTTT. Its translation is CAISDRGNEKLFF.

The V call is TRBV6-6, the J call TRBJ1-2; the D is unclear. CDR1 and CDR2 (germline): MNHNY, SVGAGI (reference sequence). Between the trimmed V and J ends, which lost 4 bases and 4 bases, there was a span of 10 bases. The CDR3 is 13 residues long. The CDR3 loop is CASSSGPTYGYTF. DNA for the CDR3: TGTGCCAGCAGTTCAGGCCCTACCTATGGCTACACCTTC.

The chain uses TRBV7-2 and TRBJ2-5; D is undetermined. Trimming left V 5 bases short and J 5 bases short, with 21 bases between. Germline CDR1 is SGHTA and CDR2 is FQGNSA. The CDR3 is 16 residues long. This CDR3 reads CASSPRASRSFETQYF. The CDR3 DNA reads TGTGCCAGCAGCCCTCGGGCAAGCCGATCTTTTGAGACCCAGTACTTC.

A note on this clone: The sample holds other DNA sequences that translate to the same CDR3. The CDR3 sequence: CASSLGTGGETQYF. The CDR3 DNA follows: TGCGCCAGCAGCCTAGGGACAGGGGGAGAGACCCAGTACTTC. The J gene is TRBJ2-5, the V gene TRBV5-1; TRBD1 aligns across 11 bases. V shed 4 bases and J 4 bases; nucleotides not matched to a gene: 3. The CDR3 extends over 14 amino acids. In germline, CDR1 is SGHRS, CDR2 YFSETQ.

The V call is TRBV2, the J call TRBJ2-7, with D possibly matching TRBD1 (6 bases). Germline V CDR1 and CDR2: SNHLY, FYNNEI. V was clipped by 6 bases and J by 7 bases, with 22 bases between them. This CDR3 is built from 15 residues. The CDR3: CASSLSHFTGTEQYF. For the CDR3, the DNA is TGTGCCAGCAGCCTATCTCATTTCACAGGGACGGAGCAGTACTTC.

This chain connects TRBV10-1 to TRBJ1-2; D is possibly TRBD1 (6 bases). The germline V and J ends were trimmed by 0 bases and 4 bases, with 18 bases remaining between them. Per the germline V gene, CDR1 is WNHNN and CDR2 is SYGVQD (reference sequence). CDR3 size: 17 residues. CDR3: CASSESFCRGRPYGYTF. The CDR3 DNA reads as TGCGCCAGCAGTGAGTCTTTCTGCAGGGGTCGCCCCTATGGCTACACCTTC.

In this sample, this clone turned up once. V usage is TRBV2 and J usage is TRBJ2-5; TRBD2 agrees at 7 bases. CDR1 and CDR2 from the germline V gene are SNHLY and FYNNEI. V lost 1 base and J lost 7; bases outside the gene matches: 6. The CDR3 has 14 amino acids. CDR3 nucleotides: TGTGCCAGCAGTGAAGTGGGAGGGTCGGGGACCCAGTACTTC. Residues: CASSEVGGSGTQYF.

The rearrangement joins TRBV5-4 to TRBJ1-1, with D perhaps matching TRBD1 (5 bases). V lost 0 bases and J 5 bases, leaving 14 bases between the germline ends. CDR1 SGHNT and CDR2 YYREEE come from the germline V gene (reference sequence). This CDR3 contains 15 residues. CDR3 region: CASSLGRQGGTEAFF. For the CDR3, the DNA is TGTGCCAGCAGCTTGGGTCGGCAGGGAGGGACTGAAGCTTTCTTT.

The V and J genes are TRBV5-1 and TRBJ1-4; the D is unclear. The CDR3 sequence is 16 residues long. V was pared by 0 bases and J by 0 bases, with 9 bases between. The germline CDR1 and CDR2 sequences are SGHRS and YFSETQ. The CDR3 nucleotides are TGCGCCAGCAGCTTGGAGTTGGGAGCAACTAATGAAAAACTGTTTTTT. Translation: CASSLELGATNEKLFF.

The chain combines TRBV4-1 with TRBJ1-4; the D gene is possibly TRBD1 (6 bases). Trimming cost V 4 bases and J 0 bases, with 12 bases left between them. The CDR3 is 16 amino acids. Germline-derived CDR1 and CDR2 are MGHRA and YSYEKL. The CDR3 DNA reads TGCGCCAGCAGCCTCCGGGACACTCCAACTAATGAAAAACTGTTTTTT. Amino acid sequence: CASSLRDTPTNEKLFF.

This clone was picked up one time. The sample contains more than one DNA sequence encoding this CDR3. V is TRBV28 and J is TRBJ1-2; D not certain. V shed 4 bases and J shed 3 bases, with 12 bases lying between them. This CDR3 region has 14 residues. Germline CDR1 and CDR2: MDHEN and SYDVKM. The CDR3 region is CASSSGGYDYGYTF. CDR3 bases: TGTGCCAGCAGTTCTGGAGGGTATGACTATGGCTACACCTTC.

The CDR3 protein is CASSEYPPGLAAPHEQYF. The CDR3 bases are TGTGCCAGCAGTGAATACCCCCCGGGACTCGCTGCTCCCCACGAGCAGTACTTC. The rearrangement uses TRBV6-1 and TRBJ2-7; weak D call: TRBD2 (6 bases). Per germline, CDR1 MNHNS and CDR2 SASEGT. The CDR3 has 18 residues. The V end was cut by 2 bases, the J end by 5 bases, with 25 bases between.

The genes are TRBV2 and TRBJ2-3, with D possibly TRBD2 on 6 matching bases. V was clipped by 8 bases and J by 1 base, with 22 bases between them. The CDR3 covers 17 residues. CDR1 is SNHLY and CDR2 is FYNNEI in the germline V gene. The CDR3 DNA is TGTGCCAGCGGAGTGGGACTCACCTTCTTACGCACAGATACGCAGTATTTT. It yields the protein CASGVGLTFLRTDTQYF.

About this clone itself: In the same sample, other DNA sequences code for this CDR3. The gene calls are TRBV2 and TRBJ1-5, with 9 bases aligning to TRBD1. Germline V gene data show CDR1 as SNHLY and CDR2 as FYNNEI. This CDR3 spans 14 amino acids. Losses at the gene ends were 4 bases for V and 7 bases for J; bases not matched to a gene: 5. CDR3 sequence reads: CASSGDRGRQPQHF. CDR3 sequence (DNA): TGTGCCAGCAGTGGAGACAGGGGGAGGCAGCCCCAGCATTTT.

CDR3 amino acids: CASSLTGTGQETQYF. The DNA for the CDR3 is TGTGCCAGCAGCTTAACTGGGACAGGGCAAGAGACCCAGTACTTC. The V gene is TRBV7-3, the J gene TRBJ2-5; 9 bases are a match to TRBD1. CDR3 length: 15 amino acids. V trimming: 0 bases; J trimming: 2 bases; junction bases outside the gene matches: 1. Looked up from germline, CDR1 is SGHTA and CDR2 is FQGTGA.

Comment on this clone: The sample has other DNA sequences that encode this CDR3 too. The chain has TRBV30 and TRBJ1-6; D uncertain. The CDR3 covers 14 residues. V was trimmed by 0 bases and J by 4 bases, leaving 7 bases between them. CDR1 is GTSNPN and CDR2 is SVGIG in the germline V gene (reference sequence). The CDR3 coding sequence is TGTGCCTGGAGTGTACCCGGGTATAATTCACCCCTCCACTTT. Encoded protein: CAWSVPGYNSPLHF.

This chain links TRBV5-4 with TRBJ2-1, with 10 bases lining up with TRBD2. This CDR3 is built from 13 residues. Per germline, CDR1 SGHNT and CDR2 YYREEE (reference sequence). The ends lost 7 bases at V and 8 bases at J; junction bases unmatched: 6. This chain's CDR3 is CASASGSGYEQFF. The CDR3 coding sequence is TGTGCCAGCGCTAGCGGGAGTGGGTATGAGCAGTTCTTC.

The V and J genes are TRBV18 and TRBJ1-5; D uncertain. Germline V gene lookup returns CDR1 KGHSH and CDR2 LQKENI. CDR3 size: 15 residues. V lost 2 bases and J 2 bases, leaving 10 bases between the germline ends. The CDR3 reads CASSPRGWGNQPQHF. CDR3 DNA sequence: TGTGCCAGCTCACCAAGAGGGTGGGGCAATCAGCCCCAGCATTTT.

The gene calls are TRBV15 and TRBJ1-2, with 8 positions matching TRBD1. Germline CDR1 and CDR2: LNHNV and YYDKDF (reference sequence). V lost 3 bases, J lost 2 bases, and 8 bases stayed unmatched. This CDR3 has 16 amino acids. CDR3 DNA: TGTGCCACCAGCAGCAGGACAGGGCAAGGAAACTATGGCTACACCTTC. Translating gives CATSSRTGQGNYGYTF.

The rearrangement joins TRBV7-9 to TRBJ2-1; 12 bases map to TRBD2. The CDR3 spans 16 residues. The ends lost 3 bases at V and 7 bases at J; junction bases unmatched: 7. Germline-derived CDR1 and CDR2 are SEHNR and FQNEAQ (reference sequence). The CDR3 nucleotides are TGTGCCAGCAGCTTTGAGACTAGCGGGAGTATGAATGAGCAGTTCTTC. Translating it yields CASSFETSGSMNEQFF.

The chain carries TRBV15 and TRBJ2-1; TRBD2 aligns across 13 bases. Germline V gives CDR1 LNHNV, CDR2 YYDKDF (reference sequence). The V gene end was trimmed by 2 bases and the J gene end by 4 bases; junction bases not matched to a gene: 5. CDR3 size: 17 residues. The CDR3 protein is CATSRRQTSGGYNEQFF. The CDR3 DNA is TGTGCCACCAGCAGACGTCAGACTAGCGGGGGGTACAATGAGCAGTTCTTC.

The chain combines TRBV7-3 with TRBJ2-1; D may be TRBD1 (6 bases). Deletions cut 5 bases from V and 4 bases from J, with 15 bases between. CDR3 size: 15 residues. CDR1 and CDR2 (germline): SGHTA, FQGTGA. CDR3 DNA: TGTGCCAGCAGCCCAGACAGGACGACATACAATGAGCAGTTCTTC. This translates into CASSPDRTTYNEQFF.